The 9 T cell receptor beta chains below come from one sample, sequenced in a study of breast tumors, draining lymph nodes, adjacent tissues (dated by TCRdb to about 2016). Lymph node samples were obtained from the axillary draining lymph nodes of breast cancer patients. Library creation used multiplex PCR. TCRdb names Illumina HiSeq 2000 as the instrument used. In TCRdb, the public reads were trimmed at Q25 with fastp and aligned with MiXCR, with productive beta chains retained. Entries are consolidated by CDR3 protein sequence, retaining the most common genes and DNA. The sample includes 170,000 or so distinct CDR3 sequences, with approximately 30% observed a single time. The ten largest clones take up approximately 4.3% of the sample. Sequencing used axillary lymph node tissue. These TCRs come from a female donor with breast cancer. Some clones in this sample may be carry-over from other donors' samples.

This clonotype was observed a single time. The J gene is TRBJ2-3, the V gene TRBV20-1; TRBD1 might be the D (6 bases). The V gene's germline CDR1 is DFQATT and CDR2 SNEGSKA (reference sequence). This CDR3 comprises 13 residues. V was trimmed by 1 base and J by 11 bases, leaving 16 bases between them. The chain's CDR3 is CSARVPGDNEQYF. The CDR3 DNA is TGCAGTGCTAGAGTGCCAGGGGACAATGAGCAGTATTTT.

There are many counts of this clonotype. CDR3 amino acids: CASEGGAGNEKLFF. The DNA of the CDR3 is TGTGCCAGCGAAGGGGGGGCAGGTAATGAAAAACTGTTTTTT. The J gene is TRBJ1-4, the V gene TRBV5-6; D may be TRBD1 (6 bases). The CDR3 has 14 amino acids. From germline, CDR1 is SGHDT and CDR2 YYEEEE. V gave up 7 bases and J gave up 4 bases, with 14 bases separating them.

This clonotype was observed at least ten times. For the CDR3, the DNA is TGTGCCAGCAGCTCAAAGGGGACAGGGCAGTTCTTC. Protein product: CASSSKGTGQFF. The chain is built from TRBV5-4 and TRBJ2-1, with 8 bases aligning to TRBD1. CDR1 is SGHNT, CDR2 YYREEE, per germline (reference sequence). V dropped 3 bases and J dropped 12; count of bases not matched to a gene: 5. There are 12 residues in the CDR3.

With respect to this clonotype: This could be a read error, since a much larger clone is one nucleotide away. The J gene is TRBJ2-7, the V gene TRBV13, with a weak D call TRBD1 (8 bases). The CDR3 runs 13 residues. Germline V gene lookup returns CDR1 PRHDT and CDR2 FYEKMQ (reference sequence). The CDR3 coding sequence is TGTGCCAGCAGCAAACAGGGGGGGGACGAGCGGTACTTC. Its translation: CASSKQGGDERYF.

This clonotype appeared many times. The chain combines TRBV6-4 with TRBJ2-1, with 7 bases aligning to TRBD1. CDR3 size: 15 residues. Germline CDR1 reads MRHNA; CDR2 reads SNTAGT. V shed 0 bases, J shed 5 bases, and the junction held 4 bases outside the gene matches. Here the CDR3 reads CASSDSAGGNNEQFF. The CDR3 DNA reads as TGTGCCAGCAGTGACTCGGCAGGGGGAAACAATGAGCAGTTCTTC.

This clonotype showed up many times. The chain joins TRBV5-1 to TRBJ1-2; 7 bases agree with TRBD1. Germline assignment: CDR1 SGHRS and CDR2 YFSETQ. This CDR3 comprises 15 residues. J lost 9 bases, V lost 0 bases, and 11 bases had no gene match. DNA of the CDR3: TGCGCCAGCAGCTTGGACACGACAGGGTCTGGTAGCTACACCTTC. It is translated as CASSLDTTGSGSYTF.

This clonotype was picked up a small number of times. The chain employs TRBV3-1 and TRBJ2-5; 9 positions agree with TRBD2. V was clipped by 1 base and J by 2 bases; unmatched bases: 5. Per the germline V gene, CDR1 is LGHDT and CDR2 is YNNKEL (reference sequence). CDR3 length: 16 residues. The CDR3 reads CASSQAASGVQETQYF. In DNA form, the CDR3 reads TGTGCCAGCAGCCAAGCGGCTAGCGGGGTTCAAGAGACCCAGTACTTC.

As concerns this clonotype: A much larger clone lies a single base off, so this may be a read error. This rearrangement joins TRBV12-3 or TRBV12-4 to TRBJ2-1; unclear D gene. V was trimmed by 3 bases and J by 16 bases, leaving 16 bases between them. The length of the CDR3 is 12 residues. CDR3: CASSFSGLDLFF. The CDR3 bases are TGTGCCAGCAGTTTCTCGGGCCTGGACCTCTTCTTC.

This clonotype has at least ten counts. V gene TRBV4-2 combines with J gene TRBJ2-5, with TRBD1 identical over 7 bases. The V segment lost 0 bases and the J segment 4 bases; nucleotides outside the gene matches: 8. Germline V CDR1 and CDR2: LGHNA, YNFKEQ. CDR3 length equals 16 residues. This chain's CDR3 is CASSQDSAGGRETQYF. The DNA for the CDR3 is TGTGCCAGCAGCCAAGATAGCGCAGGGGGACGAGAGACCCAGTACTTC.